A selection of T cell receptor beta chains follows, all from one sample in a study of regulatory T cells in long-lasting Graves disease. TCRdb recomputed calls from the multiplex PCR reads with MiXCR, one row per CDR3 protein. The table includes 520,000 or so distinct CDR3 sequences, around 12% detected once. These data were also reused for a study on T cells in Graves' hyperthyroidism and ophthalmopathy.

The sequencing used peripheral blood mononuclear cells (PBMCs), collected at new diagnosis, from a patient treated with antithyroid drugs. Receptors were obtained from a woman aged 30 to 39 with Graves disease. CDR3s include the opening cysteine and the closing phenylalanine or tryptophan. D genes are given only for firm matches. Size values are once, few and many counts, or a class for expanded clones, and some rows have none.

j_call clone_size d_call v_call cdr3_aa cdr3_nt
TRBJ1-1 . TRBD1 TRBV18 CARSPGTATEAFF TGTGCCAGATCACCGGGGACAGCGACTGAAGCTTTCTTT
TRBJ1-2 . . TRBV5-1 CASSLGLRRSYTF TGCGCCAGCAGCTTGGGATTGAGAAGGAGCTACACCTTC
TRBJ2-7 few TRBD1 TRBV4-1 CASSQVVRGLDYEQYF TGCGCCAGCAGCCAAGTTGTTAGGGGGCTGGATTACGAGCAGTACTTC
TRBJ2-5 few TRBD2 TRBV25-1 CASSGGTSGRGETQYF TGTGCCAGCAGTGGAGGGACTAGCGGTCGGGGAGAGACCCAGTACTTC
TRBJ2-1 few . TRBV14 CASSQGQEYTLNYNEQFF TGTGCCAGCAGCCAAGGACAGGAGTACACTTTAAACTACAATGAGCAGTTCTTC
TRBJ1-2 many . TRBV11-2 CASSLDGVVAEGSYGYTF TGTGCCAGCAGCTTAGACGGGGTCGTGGCAGAAGGGAGCTATGGCTACACCTTC
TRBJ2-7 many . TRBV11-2 CASSPYGSTYEQYF TGTGCCAGCAGCCCCTATGGGTCTACCTACGAGCAGTACTTC
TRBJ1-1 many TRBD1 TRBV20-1 CSARYGTAPFEAFF TGCAGTGCTAGGTACGGGACAGCTCCGTTTGAAGCTTTCTTT
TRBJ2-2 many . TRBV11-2 CASSLSPITGELFF TGTGCCAGCAGCTTATCGCCGATTACCGGGGAGCTGTTTTTT
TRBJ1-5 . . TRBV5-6 CASSLAGREEQPQHF TGTGCCAGCAGCTTGGCCGGCAGGGAGGAACAGCCCCAGCATTTT
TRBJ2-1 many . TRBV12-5 CASGLVPSDDEQFF TGTGCTAGTGGTTTGGTACCTTCAGATGATGAGCAGTTCTTC
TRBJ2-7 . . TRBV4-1 CASSQRVRASEQYF TGCGCCAGCAGCCAACGGGTCAGGGCCTCCGAGCAGTACTTC
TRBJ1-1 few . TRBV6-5 CASSYSSSAGARTEAFF TGTGCCAGCAGTTACTCCTCAAGTGCGGGGGCGCGAACTGAAGCTTTCTTT
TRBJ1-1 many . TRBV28 CASSGPVATEAFF TGTGCCAGCAGTGGGCCAGTGGCCACTGAAGCTTTCTTT
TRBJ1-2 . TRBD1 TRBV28 CASRYAGGRRGGYTF TGTGCCAGCAGGTACGCAGGGGGACGAAGGGGAGGCTACACCTTC
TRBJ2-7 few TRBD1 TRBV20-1 CSAKKQGATREQYF TGCAGTGCTAAAAAACAGGGGGCTACTCGCGAGCAGTACTTC
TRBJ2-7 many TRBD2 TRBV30 CAWSPIAGGWQYF TGTGCCTGGAGTCCAATCGCGGGAGGGTGGCAGTACTTC
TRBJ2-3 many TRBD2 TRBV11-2 CASSLAGGSGADTQYF TGTGCCAGCAGCTTAGCAGGCGGGAGTGGGGCGGATACGCAGTATTTT
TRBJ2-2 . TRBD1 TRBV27 CASSVGQGATGELFF TGTGCCAGCAGCGTTGGACAGGGGGCCACCGGGGAGCTGTTTTTT
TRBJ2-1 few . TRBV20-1 CSAREPLSYNEQFF TGCAGTGCTAGAGAACCGCTCTCCTACAATGAGCAGTTCTTC
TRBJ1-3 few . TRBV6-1 CASGPGNTIYF TGTGCCAGCGGCCCCGGAAACACCATATATTTT
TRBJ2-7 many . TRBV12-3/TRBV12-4 CASSGNSYEQYF TGTGCCAGCAGCGGGAACTCCTACGAGCAGTACTTC
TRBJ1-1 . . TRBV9 CASSVERNTEAFF TGTGCCAGCAGCGTCGAAAGGAACACTGAAGCTTTCTTT
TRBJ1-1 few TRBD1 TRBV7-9 CASSLGTGNLEAFF TGTGCCAGCAGCCTAGGGACAGGTAACCTTGAAGCTTTCTTT
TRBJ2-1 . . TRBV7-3 CASSPSRDHEQFF TGTGCCAGCAGCCCTAGTAGGGACCATGAGCAGTTCTTC
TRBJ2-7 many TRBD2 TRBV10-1 CASSELTSGIGEQYF TGCGCCAGCAGTGAGCTAACTAGCGGGATAGGCGAGCAGTACTTC
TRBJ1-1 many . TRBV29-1 CSVTTVNTEAFF TGCAGCGTTACAACAGTGAACACTGAAGCTTTCTTT
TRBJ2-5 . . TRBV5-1 CASSPGWTDSTQETQYF TGCGCCAGCAGCCCCGGATGGACCGACAGTACGCAAGAGACCCAGTACTTC
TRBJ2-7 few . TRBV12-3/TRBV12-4 CASSLRGGAPYEQYF TGTGCCAGCAGCCTTAGGGGGGGGGCCCCCTACGAGCAGTACTTC
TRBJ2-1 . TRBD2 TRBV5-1 CASSLTSGSPGEQFF TGCGCCAGCAGCTTAACTAGCGGGAGCCCCGGTGAGCAGTTCTTC
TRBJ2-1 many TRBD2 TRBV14 CASSQEWGGLRTEQFF TGTGCCAGCAGCCAAGAGTGGGGGGGTCTTAGAACGGAGCAGTTCTTC
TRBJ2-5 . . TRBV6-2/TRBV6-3 CASSEAGGIVETQYF TGTGCCAGCAGTGAAGCGGGCGGGATTGTAGAGACCCAGTACTTC